The 7 T cell receptor beta chains below all came from one sample that was sequenced in a study of blood T cell repertoires in COVID-19. The protocol was immunoSEQ multiplex PCR, while the TCRdb copy is restricted to in-frame clones and leaves out a portion. The sample holds around 68,000 clones, more than 75% seen once. The sample comprised peripheral blood. These TCRs come from a man over 45 with active COVID-19.

The V gene is TRBV5-1, the J gene TRBJ2-7; no clear D. Trimming removed 0 bases at V and 4 bases at J, with 8 bases between. CDR3 length: 13 amino acids. Germline-derived CDR1 and CDR2 are SGHRS and YFSETQ. DNA of the CDR3: TGCGCCAGCAGCTTGGCCCCTAGTTACGAGCAGTACTTC. The encoded protein is CASSLAPSYEQYF.

The chain combines TRBV7-3 with TRBJ2-5; the D gene is possibly TRBD2 (6 bases). V was pared by 5 bases and J by 4 bases, with 17 bases between. Per the germline V gene, CDR1 is SGHTA and CDR2 is FQGTGA. The CDR3 is made up of 15 amino acids. The CDR3 is CASSPSRGPIETQYF. DNA of the CDR3: TGTGCCAGCAGCCCCTCGCGGGGACCAATAGAGACCCAGTACTTC.

The genes are TRBV27 and TRBJ2-5, with D perhaps TRBD2 (6 bases). Germline CDR1 reads MNHEY; CDR2 reads SMNVEV (reference sequence). V was cut by 4 bases and J by 0 bases, with 12 bases left in between. The CDR3 length is 15 residues. CDR3 bases: TGTGCCAGCAGTTCTGAGATAGCGGACCAAGAGACCCAGTACTTC. It is translated as CASSSEIADQETQYF.

The CDR3, as DNA: TGTGCCAGCTCACCCCCTTACAATGAGCAGTTCTTC. Translated, it gives CASSPPYNEQFF. J is TRBJ2-1 and V is TRBV18; D not resolved. From germline, CDR1 is KGHSH and CDR2 LQKENI. V was clipped by 3 bases and J by 4 bases, with 4 bases between them. The CDR3 runs to 12 residues.

J is TRBJ2-2 and V is TRBV19; maybe TRBD2 (5 bases). Between the trimmed V and J ends, which lost 3 bases and 7 bases, there was a span of 18 bases. The CDR3 spans 16 residues. The germline gives CDR1 LNHDA, CDR2 SQIVND (reference sequence). The CDR3 nucleotides are TGTGCCAGTAGTATTGAGAGTCGGCCCCGGGGCGGGGAGCTGTTTTTT. Residues: CASSIESRPRGGELFF.

V and J are TRBV6-5 and TRBJ2-1; 12 bases are shared with TRBD2. From germline, CDR1 is MNHEY and CDR2 SVGAGI. The CDR3 sequence is 14 residues long. Losses at the gene ends were 6 bases for V and 8 bases for J; bases not matched to a gene: 5. The CDR3 sequence is CASRSSSGGDEQFF. As DNA, the CDR3 is TGTGCCAGCAGGTCGTCTAGCGGGGGGGATGAGCAGTTCTTC.

This clone was detected once. The junction shows a germline mismatch at one end, possibly a read error. The gene calls are TRBV18 and TRBJ1-1; 7 bases line up with TRBD1. CDR1 and CDR2 (germline): KGHSH, LQKENI. This CDR3 contains 16 residues. Written as DNA, the CDR3 is TGTGCCAGCTCGCCACAGACCGGGACAGATAACACTGAAGCTTTCTTT. Protein: CASSPQTGTDNTEAFF.